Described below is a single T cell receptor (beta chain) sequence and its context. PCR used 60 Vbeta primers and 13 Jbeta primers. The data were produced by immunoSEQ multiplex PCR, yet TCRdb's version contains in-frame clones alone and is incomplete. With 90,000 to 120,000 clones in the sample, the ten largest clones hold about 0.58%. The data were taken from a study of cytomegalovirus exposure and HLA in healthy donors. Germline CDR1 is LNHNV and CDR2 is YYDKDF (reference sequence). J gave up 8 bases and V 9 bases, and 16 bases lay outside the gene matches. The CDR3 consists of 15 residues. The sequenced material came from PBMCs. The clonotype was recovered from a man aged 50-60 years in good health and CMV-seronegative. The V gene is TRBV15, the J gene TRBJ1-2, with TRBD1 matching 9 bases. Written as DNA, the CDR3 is TGTGCCACTAGTGACGGGACAGGGTATACGAGAGGCTACACCTTC. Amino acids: CATSDGTGYTRGYTF. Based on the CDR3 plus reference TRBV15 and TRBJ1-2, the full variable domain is DAMVIQNPRYQVTQFGKPVTLSCSQTLNHNVMYWYQQKSSQAPKLLFHYYDKDFNNEADTPDNFQSRRPNTSFCFLDIRSPGLGDTAMYLCATSDGTGYTRGYTFGSGTRLTVV.